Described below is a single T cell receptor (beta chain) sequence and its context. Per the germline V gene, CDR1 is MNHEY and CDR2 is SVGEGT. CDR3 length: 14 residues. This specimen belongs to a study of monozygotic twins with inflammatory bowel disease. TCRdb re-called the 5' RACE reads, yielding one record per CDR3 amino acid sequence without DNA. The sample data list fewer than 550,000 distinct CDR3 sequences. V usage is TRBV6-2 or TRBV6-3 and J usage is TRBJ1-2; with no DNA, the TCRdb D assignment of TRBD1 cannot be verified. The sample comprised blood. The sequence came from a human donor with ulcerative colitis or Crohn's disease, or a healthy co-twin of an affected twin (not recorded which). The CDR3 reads CASSYSDRAFGYTF.